The 5 T cell receptor beta chains below come from one sample, sequenced in a study of blood T cell repertoires in COVID-19. Generated by immunoSEQ multiplex PCR, the TCRdb table keeps only in-frame clones and is missing some. Among 200,000 to 300,000 clones listed, about 84% were seen once. The sequencing input was peripheral blood. Every receptor here comes from a man aged 80 or over with acute or convalescent COVID-19.

The genes are TRBV7-6 and TRBJ2-2; 7 bases map to TRBD2. This CDR3 is built from 15 residues. The V gene end was trimmed by 2 bases and the J gene end by 5 bases; junction bases not matched to a gene: 5. The V gene's germline CDR1 is SGHVS and CDR2 FNYEAQ. The CDR3 region is CASSLPSGLTGELFF. In nucleotides, the CDR3 is TGTGCCAGCAGCTTACCTAGCGGCCTAACCGGGGAGCTGTTTTTT.

This rearrangement joins TRBV7-3 to TRBJ2-1; 14 positions match TRBD2. With V trimmed by 2 bases and J by 9 bases, 9 bases remained unmatched. Germline lookup yields CDR1 SGHTA and CDR2 FQGTGA. This CDR3 contains 17 residues. This chain's CDR3 is CASSLRPGTSGSVEQFF. In nucleotides, the CDR3 is TGTGCCAGCAGCTTACGCCCCGGGACTAGCGGGAGTGTTGAGCAGTTCTTC.

This clone has a handful of counts. The chain carries TRBV7-2 and TRBJ2-3; TRBD2 might be the D (7 bases). The CDR3 length is 19 residues. The germline V and J ends were trimmed by 2 bases and 0 bases, with 21 bases remaining between them. The germline CDR1 and CDR2 sequences are SGHTA and FQGNSA. The CDR3 reads CASSLPGRGGHSSTDTQYF. CDR3 in DNA: TGTGCCAGCAGCTTACCGGGGAGGGGGGGACATTCCAGCACAGATACGCAGTATTTT.

The chain uses TRBV28 and TRBJ2-7, with a weak D call TRBD1 (6 bases). This CDR3 region has 14 residues. V dropped 5 bases and J dropped 3 bases, with 14 bases sitting between them. Germline V gene sequence: CDR1 MDHEN, CDR2 SYDVKM. The CDR3 sequence: CASSPGQALYEQYF. The CDR3 nucleotides are TGTGCCAGCAGTCCGGGACAAGCCCTCTACGAGCAGTACTTC.

The CDR3 region is CASSPPNPLANNEQFF. In DNA form, the CDR3 reads TGTGCCAGCTCACCACCAAACCCCTTAGCCAACAATGAGCAGTTCTTC. The chain carries TRBV18 and TRBJ2-1; no firm D call. V was clipped by 0 bases and J by 5 bases, with 14 bases between them. The CDR3 sequence is 16 residues long. Germline values: CDR1 KGHSH, CDR2 LQKENI.